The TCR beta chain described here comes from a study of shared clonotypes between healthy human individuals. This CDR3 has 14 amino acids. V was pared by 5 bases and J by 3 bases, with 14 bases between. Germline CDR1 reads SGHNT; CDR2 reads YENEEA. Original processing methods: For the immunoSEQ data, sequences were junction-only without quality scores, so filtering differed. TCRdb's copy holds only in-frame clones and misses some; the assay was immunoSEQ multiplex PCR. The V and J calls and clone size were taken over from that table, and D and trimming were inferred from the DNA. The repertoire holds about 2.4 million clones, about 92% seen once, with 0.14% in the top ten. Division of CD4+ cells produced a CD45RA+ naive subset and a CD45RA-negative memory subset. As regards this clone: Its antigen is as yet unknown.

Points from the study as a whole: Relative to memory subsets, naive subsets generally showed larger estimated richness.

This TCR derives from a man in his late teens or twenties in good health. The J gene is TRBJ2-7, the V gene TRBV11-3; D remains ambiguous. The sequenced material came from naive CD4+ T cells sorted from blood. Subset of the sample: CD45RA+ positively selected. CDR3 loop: CASSRLQAYYEQYF. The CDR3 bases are TGTGCCAGCAGCCGTCTGCAGGCCTACTACGAGCAGTACTTC. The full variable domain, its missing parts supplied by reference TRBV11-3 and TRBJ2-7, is EAGVVQSPRYKIIEKKQPVAFWCNPISGHNTLYWYLQNLGQGPELLIRYENEEAVDDSQLPKDRFSAERLKGVDSTLKIQPAELGDSAVYLCASSRLQAYYEQYFGPGTRLTVT.